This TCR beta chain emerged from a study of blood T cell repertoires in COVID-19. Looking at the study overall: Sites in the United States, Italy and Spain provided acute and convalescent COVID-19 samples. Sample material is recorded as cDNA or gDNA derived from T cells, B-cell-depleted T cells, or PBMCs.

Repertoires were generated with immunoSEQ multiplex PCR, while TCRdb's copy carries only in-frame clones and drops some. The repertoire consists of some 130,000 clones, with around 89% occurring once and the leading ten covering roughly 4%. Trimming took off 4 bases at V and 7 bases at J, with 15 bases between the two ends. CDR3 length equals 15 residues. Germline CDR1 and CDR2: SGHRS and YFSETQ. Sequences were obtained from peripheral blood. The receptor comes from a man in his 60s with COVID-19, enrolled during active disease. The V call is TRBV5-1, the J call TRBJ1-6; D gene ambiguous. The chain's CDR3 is CASSPREDRNSPLHF. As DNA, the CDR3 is TGCGCCAGCAGCCCCCGGGAGGATCGGAATTCACCCCTCCACTTT.